These 29 T cell receptor beta chains originate from one sample sequenced in a study of T cell changes during pregnancy in multiple sclerosis. Clones were read by immunoSEQ multiplex PCR, and TCRdb kept only the in-frame ones, dropping some. The table includes tens of thousands of clones, roughly 93% detected once. Sequenced material: peripheral blood, taken in the second trimester of pregnancy. Receptors were obtained from a female donor in good health, enrolled as a control in a pregnancy study.

The chain recombines TRBV7-6 with TRBJ2-1; TRBD1 agrees at 7 bases. Germline assignment: CDR1 SGHVS and CDR2 FNYEAQ. This CDR3 is built from 14 residues. V lost 4 bases, J lost 5 bases, and 5 bases stayed unmatched. CDR3 region: CASSSLQGNNEQFF. CDR3 DNA: TGTGCCAGCAGCTCCTTACAGGGGAACAATGAGCAGTTCTTC.

This chain links TRBV6-6 with TRBJ2-5, with a tentative D call TRBD1 (6 bases). This CDR3 comprises 14 residues. The germline CDR1 and CDR2 sequences are MNHNY and SVGAGI (reference sequence). Trimming cost V 6 bases and J 1 base, with 12 bases left between them. CDR3 DNA sequence: TGTGCCAGCAGCTGGGGGCGAGGCCAAGAGACCCAGTACTTC. Translating it yields CASSWGRGQETQYF.

The J gene is TRBJ2-2, the V gene TRBV4-3; 8 bases match TRBD1. This CDR3 region has 16 residues. The germline V gene encodes CDR1 LGHNA and CDR2 YSLEER. V was clipped by 1 base and J by 5 bases; unmatched bases: 6. Here the CDR3 DNA reads TGCGCCAGCAGCCAAGGGTCAGGGGGCGAGACCGGGGAGCTGTTTTTT. It is translated as CASSQGSGGETGELFF.

The V and J genes are TRBV29-1 and TRBJ2-1; 13 bases match TRBD2. CDR1 and CDR2 from the germline V gene are SQVTM and ANQGSEA. The CDR3 runs 14 residues. The J segment lost 6 bases and the V segment lost 7 bases, leaving 6 bases of the junction unmatched. The CDR3 bases are TGCAGCGCTGCGGGACTAGCGGGATCCAATGAGCAGTTCTTC. Its translation is CSAAGLAGSNEQFF.

The chain is built from TRBV29-1 and TRBJ2-1; 9 positions agree with TRBD1. The CDR3 is 15 residues long. CDR1 and CDR2 from the germline V gene are SQVTM and ANQGSEA. The V segment lost 2 bases and the J segment 7 bases; nucleotides outside the gene matches: 9. The CDR3 here is CSVENYRGRSNEQFF. The CDR3 region has the DNA TGCAGCGTTGAAAACTACAGGGGGCGCAGTAATGAGCAGTTCTTC.

The gene calls are TRBV28 and TRBJ1-2; no reliable D call. The V end lost 3 bases, the J end lost 8 bases, and 7 bases lay between the germline ends. This CDR3 spans 11 amino acids. Germline V gives CDR1 MDHEN, CDR2 SYDVKM. The CDR3 coding sequence is TGTGCCAGCAGTTTTCTGGGCGGCTACACCTTC. It yields the protein CASSFLGGYTF.

This clone was seen just once. The gene calls are TRBV4-1 and TRBJ1-1; 9 bases fit TRBD1. Germline CDR1 MGHRA, CDR2 YSYEKL. The ends lost 3 bases at V and 4 bases at J; junction bases unmatched: 9. This CDR3 is built from 16 residues. The CDR3: CASSHLQGAGVTEAFF. In DNA, the CDR3 is TGCGCCAGCAGCCACCTACAGGGGGCTGGGGTCACTGAAGCTTTCTTT.

The V gene is TRBV7-2, the J gene TRBJ2-3; D is perhaps TRBD2 (7 bases). CDR1 and CDR2 (germline): SGHTA, FQGNSA. The length of the CDR3 is 14 residues. The germline V and J ends were trimmed by 5 bases and 5 bases, with 14 bases remaining between them. CDR3 DNA sequence: TGTGCCAGCAGCCCCGGGGGGCAAGGAGATACGCAGTATTTT. It codes for CASSPGGQGDTQYF. Full variable domain (outside the CDR3, taken from reference TRBV7-2 and TRBJ2-3): GAGVSQSPSNKVTEKGKDVELRCDPISGHTALYWYRQSLGQGLEFLIYFQGNSAPDKSGLPSDRFSAERTGGSVSTLTIQRTQQEDSAVYLCASSPGGQGDTQYFGPGTRLTVL.

A single count supports this clone. The chain combines TRBV5-1 with TRBJ2-1; 13 nucleotides align to TRBD2. The length of the CDR3 is 17 residues. Germline-derived CDR1 and CDR2 are SGHRS and YFSETQ. Trimming cost V 4 bases and J 8 bases; bases outside gene matches: 12. CDR3 loop: CASSPGGRTSGSDEQFF. CDR3 nucleotide sequence: TGCGCCAGCAGCCCCGGGGGCAGGACTAGCGGGAGTGATGAGCAGTTCTTC. The full variable domain, its missing parts supplied by reference TRBV5-1 and TRBJ2-1, is KAGVTQTPRYLIKTRGQQVTLSCSPISGHRSVSWYQQTPGQGLQFLFEYFSETQRNKGNFPGRFSGRQFSNSRSEMNVSTLELGDSALYLCASSPGGRTSGSDEQFFGPGTRLTVL.

The chain recombines TRBV2 with TRBJ2-7; D is perhaps TRBD1 (6 bases). Germline assignment: CDR1 SNHLY and CDR2 FYNNEI. The CDR3 consists of 18 residues. Trimming removed 4 bases from V and 0 bases from J, with 22 bases in between. As DNA, the CDR3 is TGTGCCAGCAGTGCATCGGTACTCAGGACAGATGTCTCCTACGAGCAGTACTTC. This sequence encodes CASSASVLRTDVSYEQYF. Filled out from reference TRBV2 and TRBJ2-7, the complete variable domain reads EPEVTQTPSHQVTQMGQEVILRCVPISNHLYFYWYRQILGQKVEFLVSFYNNEISEKSEIFDDQFSVERPDGSNFTLKIRSTKLEDSAMYFCASSASVLRTDVSYEQYFGPGTRLTVT.

The chain links TRBV29-1 to TRBJ2-1; 9 bases agree with TRBD2. The V gene's germline CDR1 is SQVTM and CDR2 ANQGSEA. The CDR3 runs 16 residues. V gave up 0 bases and J gave up 0 bases; unmatched junction bases: 3. The CDR3 protein is CSVEDVAGASYNEQFF. As DNA, the CDR3 is TGCAGCGTTGAAGACGTAGCGGGAGCCTCCTACAATGAGCAGTTCTTC.

The chain has TRBV7-9 and TRBJ2-7, with 13 bases that match TRBD2. CDR3 length equals 17 residues. Trimming cost V 5 bases and J 4 bases; bases outside gene matches: 11. The germline V gene encodes CDR1 SEHNR and CDR2 FQNEAQ (reference sequence). CDR3 sequence reads: CASSTSLLAGGFYEQYF. The DNA of the CDR3 is TGTGCCAGCAGCACCAGTCTACTAGCGGGGGGGTTTTACGAGCAGTACTTC. The full variable domain, rest sourced from reference TRBV7-9 and TRBJ2-7, is DTGVSQNPRHKITKRGQNVTFRCDPISEHNRLYWYRQTLGQGPEFLTYFQNEAQLEKSRLLSDRFSAERPKGSFSTLEIQRTEQGDSAMYLCASSTSLLAGGFYEQYFGPGTRLTVT.

V usage is TRBV6-6 and J usage is TRBJ2-1; 8 bases are a match to TRBD2. The CDR3 spans 15 residues. J gave up 5 bases and V 6 bases, and 9 bases lay outside the gene matches. Germline values: CDR1 MNHNY, CDR2 SVGAGI (reference sequence). The CDR3 spells CASRALGLVDNEQFF. In nucleotides, the CDR3 is TGTGCCAGCAGAGCCCTGGGACTAGTAGACAATGAGCAGTTCTTC.

The chain has TRBV28 and TRBJ1-5; D is unclear. This CDR3 is built from 14 residues. Trimming removed 5 bases at V and 2 bases at J, with 10 bases between. CDR1 and CDR2 (germline): MDHEN, SYDVKM. CDR3 region: CASSRSLGNQPQHF. CDR3 in DNA: TGTGCCAGCAGTAGGAGCCTCGGCAATCAGCCCCAGCATTTT.

The J gene is TRBJ1-2, the V gene TRBV27; D is uncertain. The germline V gene has CDR1 MNHEY and CDR2 SMNVEV (reference sequence). Trimming removed 6 bases from V and 7 bases from J, with 18 bases in between. CDR3 length: 14 residues. The DNA for the CDR3 is TGTGCCAGCAGCCACCCTGCCCTAGGATCTGGCTACACCTTC. It encodes CASSHPALGSGYTF.

The chain combines TRBV11-2 with TRBJ2-5; 11 positions match TRBD2. V trimming: 4 bases; J trimming: 1 base; junction bases outside the gene matches: 5. The CDR3 sequence is 16 residues long. Looked up from germline, CDR1 is SGHAT and CDR2 is FQNNGV. In DNA form, the CDR3 reads TGTGCCAGCAGCTCCGGGACTAGCGGATTCCAAGAGACCCAGTACTTC. It yields the protein CASSSGTSGFQETQYF. Variable domain in full (rest from reference TRBV11-2 and TRBJ2-5): EAGVAQSPRYKIIEKRQSVAFWCNPISGHATLYWYQQILGQGPKLLIQFQNNGVVDDSQLPKDRFSAERLKGVDSTLKIQPAKLEDSAVYLCASSSGTSGFQETQYFGPGTRLLVL.

J is TRBJ1-2 and V is TRBV10-3; perhaps TRBD1 as D (6 bases). Looked up from germline, CDR1 is ENHRY and CDR2 is SYGVKD. This CDR3 is 14 amino acids long. V lost 3 bases to trimming and J lost 1 base, with 9 bases between them. The CDR3 DNA reads TGTGCCATCAGTGATGGGGGCATTAACTATGGCTACACCTTC. Its protein is CAISDGGINYGYTF.

This chain joins TRBV13 and TRBJ2-4, with a possible D match to TRBD1 (6 bases). Germline V gene sequence: CDR1 PRHDT, CDR2 FYEKMQ (reference sequence). V shed 5 bases and J shed 8 bases, with 13 bases lying between them. The CDR3 consists of 13 residues. For the CDR3, the DNA is TGTGCCAGCAGCATTACAGGGACCCACATTCAGTACTTC. Protein product: CASSITGTHIQYF.

Only one count was recorded for this clone. This chain links TRBV4-3 with TRBJ1-2; maybe TRBD1 (6 bases). The ends were cut back, 0 bases at V and 7 bases at J, with 15 bases in the middle. This CDR3 has 15 residues. Looked up from germline, CDR1 is LGHNA and CDR2 is YSLEER. The CDR3 loop reads CASSQEARGRGGYTF. The DNA for the CDR3 is TGCGCCAGCAGCCAAGAGGCCAGGGGAAGGGGTGGCTACACCTTC.

This chain uses TRBV15 with TRBJ2-5, with D tentatively TRBD1 (6 bases). This CDR3 is built from 16 residues. CDR1 is LNHNV and CDR2 is YYDKDF in the germline V gene (reference sequence). Trimming left V 2 bases short and J 1 base short, with 14 bases between. CDR3 region: CATSRTPGQSQETQYF. Here the CDR3 DNA reads TGTGCCACCAGCAGAACCCCGGGACAAAGCCAAGAGACCCAGTACTTC.

This chain uses TRBV15 with TRBJ2-1; 8 positions match TRBD1. CDR3 length: 15 residues. Looked up from germline, CDR1 is LNHNV and CDR2 is YYDKDF (reference sequence). V shed 6 bases and J 4 bases; nucleotides not matched to a gene: 8. The CDR3 bases are TGTGCCACCAGGCAAGACAGGGGTACGTACAATGAGCAGTTCTTC. Translated, it gives CATRQDRGTYNEQFF.

This chain connects TRBV7-6 to TRBJ2-7, with 9 bases aligning to TRBD1. The CDR3 covers 17 residues. CDR1 and CDR2 from the germline V gene are SGHVS and FNYEAQ. The V gene end was trimmed by 2 bases and the J gene end by 3 bases; junction bases not matched to a gene: 11. CDR3 bases: TGTGCCAGCAGCTTACCCCCAGGGGACAGGGCCTTCTACGAGCAGTACTTC. It codes for CASSLPPGDRAFYEQYF.

The V and J genes are TRBV4-1 and TRBJ2-6; 8 bases line up with TRBD1. CDR3 length equals 18 residues. Trimming cost V 1 base and J 4 bases; bases outside gene matches: 9. Germline CDR1 reads MGHRA; CDR2 reads YSYEKL. CDR3: CASSQAETGEIGANVLTF. The CDR3 DNA reads TGCGCCAGCAGCCAAGCCGAGACAGGGGAGATAGGGGCCAACGTCCTGACTTTC.

The DNA of the CDR3 is TGCGCCAGCAGCATTGGAGGAGGGAACACCAATCAGCCCCAGCATTTT. It translates to CASSIGGGNTNQPQHF. V gene TRBV5-1 combines with J gene TRBJ1-5; D unresolved. Germline CDR1 and CDR2: SGHRS and YFSETQ. The CDR3 has 16 residues. Between the trimmed V and J ends, which lost 4 bases and 3 bases, there was a span of 17 bases. Full variable domain (missing parts from reference TRBV5-1 and TRBJ1-5): KAGVTQTPRYLIKTRGQQVTLSCSPISGHRSVSWYQQTPGQGLQFLFEYFSETQRNKGNFPGRFSGRQFSNSRSEMNVSTLELGDSALYLCASSIGGGNTNQPQHFGDGTRLSIL.

This chain joins TRBV19 and TRBJ2-2; a weak D match, TRBD2 (5 bases). V was clipped by 4 bases and J by 4 bases, with 10 bases between them. Germline loops: CDR1 LNHDA, CDR2 SQIVND (reference sequence). CDR3 length: 14 residues. The CDR3: CASSSPAGTGELFF. Here the CDR3 DNA reads TGTGCCAGTAGTAGCCCCGCGGGCACCGGGGAGCTGTTTTTT.

This chain joins TRBV13 and TRBJ1-3; the D is unclear. In germline, CDR1 is PRHDT, CDR2 FYEKMQ (reference sequence). The CDR3 has 15 amino acids. Trimming shortened V by 2 bases and J by 0 bases, and 8 bases separated the two germline ends. CDR3 sequence (DNA): TGTGCCAGCAGCTTAAGCGGGCTCTCTGGAAACACCATATATTTT. Translating it yields CASSLSGLSGNTIYF.

The chain couples TRBV9 to TRBJ2-6; 8 bases align to TRBD1. Germline CDR1 SGDLS, CDR2 YYNGEE. The CDR3 loop spans 22 amino acids. The trim removed 6 bases at V and 0 bases at J, leaving 23 bases unmatched. The CDR3 nucleotides are TGTGCCAGCACCCATAGTAGGACAGGGCCTATTGGGGGCCTCTCTGGGGCCAACGTCCTGACTTTC. As protein: CASTHSRTGPIGGLSGANVLTF.

This chain connects TRBV19 to TRBJ1-2; D is perhaps TRBD1 (6 bases). The CDR3 runs 16 residues. CDR1 is LNHDA and CDR2 is SQIVND in the germline V gene (reference sequence). Trimming took 3 bases from V and 8 from J, leaving 22 bases between them. CDR3 region: CASSMVAPGGVKGYTF. As DNA, the CDR3 is TGTGCCAGTAGTATGGTTGCGCCGGGGGGCGTTAAAGGCTACACCTTC.

The rearrangement uses TRBV5-1 and TRBJ2-3, with TRBD2 matching 12 bases. Germline-derived CDR1 and CDR2 are SGHRS and YFSETQ. There are 19 residues in the CDR3. V was pared by 5 bases and J by 0 bases, with 13 bases of the junction left unmatched. The CDR3 DNA reads as TGCGCCAGCAGTTCCAGCCCACTAGCGGGGGGTTTAAGCACAGATACGCAGTATTTT. Translation: CASSSSPLAGGLSTDTQYF.